Listed below are T cell receptor beta chains from one sample, sequenced in a study of cytomegalovirus exposure and HLA in healthy donors. Assay: immunoSEQ multiplex PCR; the TCRdb copy retains only in-frame clones and omits some. Of more than 85,000 clones in the sample, 73% were seen once. The sequenced material came from PBMCs. The receptors come from a man aged 40-49 years in good health and CMV-seronegative. Each CDR3 is given with its conserved first and last residue. D genes are given only for firm matches. Size is stated for part of the rows, as once, few or many counts, or as a class when the clone is expanded.

TRBD2	15	TRBV27	TRBJ2-1	.	TGTGCCAGCAGTTTAGGGACTACTCCCTACAATGAGCAGTTCTTC	CASSLGTTPYNEQFF
.	14	TRBV4-3	TRBJ1-2	.	TGCGCCAGCAGCCAAGATCTCGGGGGTTGGGGCTACACCTTC	CASSQDLGGWGYTF
TRBD1	13	TRBV29-1	TRBJ1-1	.	TGCAGCGTTGAGGGACAGGGGAACACTGAAGCTTTCTTT	CSVEGQGNTEAFF
TRBD1	15	TRBV27	TRBJ1-6	.	TGTGCCAGCTGGGGAGGGACAGGGGGGAGTTCACCCCTCCACTTT	CASWGGTGGSSPLHF
.	12	TRBV2	TRBJ1-1	.	TGTGCCAGCAACCTCTGGGGGGGTGAAGCTTTCTTT	CASNLWGGEAFF
TRBD2	16	TRBV15	TRBJ2-5	.	TGTGCCACCAGCAGAGATACAGCGGGGGGGCGGGAGACCCAGTACTTC	CATSRDTAGGRETQYF
.	14	TRBV14	TRBJ1-2	.	TGTGCCAGCAGCCAAGCTCGGCGGAACTATGGCTACACCTTC	CASSQARRNYGYTF
.	14	TRBV5-1	TRBJ1-4	.	TGCGCCAGCAGCATAGGACAACACAATGAAAAACTGTTTTTT	CASSIGQHNEKLFF
.	12	TRBV18	TRBJ1-1	few	TGTGTCAGTCTATCCACGAACACTGAAGCTTTCTTT	CVSLSTNTEAFF
TRBD1	13	TRBV2	TRBJ1-2	.	TGTGCCAGCAGGCAGGGACAGGTGATCGGCTACACCTTC	CASRQGQVIGYTF